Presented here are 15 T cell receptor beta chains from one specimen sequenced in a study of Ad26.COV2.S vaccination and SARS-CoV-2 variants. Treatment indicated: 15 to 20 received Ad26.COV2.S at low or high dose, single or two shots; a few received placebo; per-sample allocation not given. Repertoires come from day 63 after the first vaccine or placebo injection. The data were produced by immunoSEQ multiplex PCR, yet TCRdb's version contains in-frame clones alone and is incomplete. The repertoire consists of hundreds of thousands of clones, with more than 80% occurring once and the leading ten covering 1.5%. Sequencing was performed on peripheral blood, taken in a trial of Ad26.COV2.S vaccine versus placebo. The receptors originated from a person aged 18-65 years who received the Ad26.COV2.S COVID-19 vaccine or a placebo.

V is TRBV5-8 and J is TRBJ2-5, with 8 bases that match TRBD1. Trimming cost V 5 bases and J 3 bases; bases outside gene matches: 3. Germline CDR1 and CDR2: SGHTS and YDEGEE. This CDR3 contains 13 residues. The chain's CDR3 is CASRTDREETQYF. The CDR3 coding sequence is TGTGCCAGCAGAACGGACAGGGAAGAGACCCAGTACTTC.

The CDR3 sequence: CATSGTGPSYEQYF. CDR3 DNA: TGTGCCACCAGTGGGACCGGGCCAAGCTACGAGCAGTACTTC. The V call is TRBV24-1, the J call TRBJ2-7, with no clear D. CDR3 size: 14 residues. Per the germline V gene, CDR1 is KGHDR and CDR2 is SFDVKD. With 5 bases removed from V and 3 bases from J, the gap between germline ends came to 13 bases.

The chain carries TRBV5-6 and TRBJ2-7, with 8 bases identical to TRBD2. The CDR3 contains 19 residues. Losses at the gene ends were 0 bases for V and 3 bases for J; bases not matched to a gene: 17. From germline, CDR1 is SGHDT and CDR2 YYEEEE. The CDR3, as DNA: TGTGCCAGCAGCTTGGTGGGAGGTAGCGGGGCGGGTCGTAACTACGAGCAGTACTTC. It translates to CASSLVGGSGAGRNYEQYF.

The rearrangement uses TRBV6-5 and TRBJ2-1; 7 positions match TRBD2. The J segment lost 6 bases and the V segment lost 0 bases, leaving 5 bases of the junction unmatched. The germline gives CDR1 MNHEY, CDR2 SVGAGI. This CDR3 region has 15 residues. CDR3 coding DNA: TGTGCCAGCAGTTACTCGGGAGGGGTAGGCAATGAGCAGTTCTTC. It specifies CASSYSGGVGNEQFF.

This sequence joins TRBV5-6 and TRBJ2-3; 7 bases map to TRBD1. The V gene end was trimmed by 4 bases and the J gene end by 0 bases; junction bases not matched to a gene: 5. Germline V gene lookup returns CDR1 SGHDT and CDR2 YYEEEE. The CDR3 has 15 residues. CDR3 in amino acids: CASSPTGVSTDTQYF. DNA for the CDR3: TGTGCCAGCAGCCCAACAGGGGTAAGCACAGATACGCAGTATTTT.

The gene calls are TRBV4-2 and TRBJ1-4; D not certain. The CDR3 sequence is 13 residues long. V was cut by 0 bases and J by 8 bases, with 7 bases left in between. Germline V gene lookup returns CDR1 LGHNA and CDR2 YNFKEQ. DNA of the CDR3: TGTGCCAGCAGCCAAGATGGTCGGGAAAAACTGTTTTTT. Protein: CASSQDGREKLFF.

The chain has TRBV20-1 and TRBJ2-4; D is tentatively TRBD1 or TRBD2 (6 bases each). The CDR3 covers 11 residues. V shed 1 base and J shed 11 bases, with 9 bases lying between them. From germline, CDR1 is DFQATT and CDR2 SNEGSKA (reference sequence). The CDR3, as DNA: TGCAGTGCTAGAGCGGAGGGGGTTCAGTACTTC. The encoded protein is CSARAEGVQYF.

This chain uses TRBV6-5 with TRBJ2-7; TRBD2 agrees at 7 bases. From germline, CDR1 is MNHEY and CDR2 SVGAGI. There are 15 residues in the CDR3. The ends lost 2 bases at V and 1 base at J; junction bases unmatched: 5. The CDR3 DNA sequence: TGTGCCAGCAGTTACAGGGCTAGCGGTTCCTACGAGCAGTACTTC. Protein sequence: CASSYRASGSYEQYF.

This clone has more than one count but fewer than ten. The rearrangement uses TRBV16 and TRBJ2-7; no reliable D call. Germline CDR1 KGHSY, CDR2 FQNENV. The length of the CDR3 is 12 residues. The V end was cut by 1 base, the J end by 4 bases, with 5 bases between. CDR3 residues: CASSQLLYEQYF. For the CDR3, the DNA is TGTGCCAGCAGCCAATTACTTTACGAGCAGTACTTC. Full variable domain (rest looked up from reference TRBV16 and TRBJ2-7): GEEVAQTPKHLVRGEGQKAKLYCAPIKGHSYVFWYQQVLKNEFKFLISFQNENVFDETGMPKERFSAKCLPNSPCSLEIQATKLEDSAVYFCASSQLLYEQYFGPGTRLTVT.

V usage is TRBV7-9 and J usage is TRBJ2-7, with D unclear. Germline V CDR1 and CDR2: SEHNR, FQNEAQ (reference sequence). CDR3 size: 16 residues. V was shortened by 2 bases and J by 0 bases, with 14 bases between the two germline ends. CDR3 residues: CASSLNRASGSYEQYF. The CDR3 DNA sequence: TGTGCCAGCAGCTTAAATAGGGCCTCTGGCTCCTACGAGCAGTACTTC.

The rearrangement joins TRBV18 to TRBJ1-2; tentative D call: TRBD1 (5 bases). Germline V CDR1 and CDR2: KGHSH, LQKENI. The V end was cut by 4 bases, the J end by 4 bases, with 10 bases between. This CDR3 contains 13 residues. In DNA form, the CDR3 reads TGTGCCAGCTCACGGGGAGGGACCTATGGCTACACCTTC. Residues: CASSRGGTYGYTF.

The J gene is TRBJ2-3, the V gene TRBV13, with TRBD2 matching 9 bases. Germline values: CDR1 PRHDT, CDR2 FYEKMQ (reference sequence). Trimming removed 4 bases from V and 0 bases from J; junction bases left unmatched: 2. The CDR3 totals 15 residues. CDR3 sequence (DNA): TGTGCCAGCAGCTCGACTAGCGGTAGCACAGATACGCAGTATTTT. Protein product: CASSSTSGSTDTQYF.

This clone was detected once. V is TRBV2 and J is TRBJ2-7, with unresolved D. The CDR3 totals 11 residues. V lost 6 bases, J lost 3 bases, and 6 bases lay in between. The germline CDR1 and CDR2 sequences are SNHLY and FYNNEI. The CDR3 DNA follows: TGTGCCAGCAGCCCAGGCTACGAGCAGTACTTC. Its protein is CASSPGYEQYF.

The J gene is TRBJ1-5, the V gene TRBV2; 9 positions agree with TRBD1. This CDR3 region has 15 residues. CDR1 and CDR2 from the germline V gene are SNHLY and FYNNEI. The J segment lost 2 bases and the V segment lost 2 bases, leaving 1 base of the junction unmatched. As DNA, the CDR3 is TGTGCCAGCAGTGAAAGGACAGGGGGCAATCAGCCCCAGCATTTT. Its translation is CASSERTGGNQPQHF.

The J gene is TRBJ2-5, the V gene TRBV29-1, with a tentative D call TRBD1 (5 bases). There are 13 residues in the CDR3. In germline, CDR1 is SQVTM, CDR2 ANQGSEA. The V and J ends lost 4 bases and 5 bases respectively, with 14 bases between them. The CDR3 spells CSVVIGQLETQYF. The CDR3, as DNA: TGCAGCGTTGTCATAGGACAACTGGAGACCCAGTACTTC.